The 6 T cell receptor beta chains reported below all come from one sample, sequenced in a study of OX40 agonist ivuxolimab in advanced cancers. Sequencing used immunoSEQ multiplex PCR; TCRdb keeps in-frame clones, though not all of them. The repertoire holds 45,000 to 60,000 clones, 88% seen once, with about 7.5% in the top ten. Sequenced here: CD4+ or CD8+ T cells sorted from blood, sampled in a trial of the OX40 agonist ivuxolimab. The source of these receptors is an adult with an advanced solid tumor such as melanoma, head and neck, liver or kidney cancer.

V is TRBV19 and J is TRBJ2-1; 12 positions agree with TRBD2. The CDR3 spans 16 residues. Germline CDR1 reads LNHDA; CDR2 reads SQIVND (reference sequence). With V trimmed by 6 bases and J by 8 bases, 11 bases remained unmatched. This CDR3 reads CASRKLAGGWGDEQFF. The CDR3 coding sequence is TGTGCCAGTAGGAAACTAGCGGGAGGTTGGGGGGATGAGCAGTTCTTC.

This clone was detected a few times. V is TRBV5-6 and J is TRBJ2-7, with 15 bases matching TRBD2. J was trimmed by 5 bases and V by 5 bases; bases with no gene match: 5. The CDR3 length is 15 residues. Germline lookup yields CDR1 SGHDT and CDR2 YYEEEE. CDR3 amino acids: CASRLGLAGGNEQYF. CDR3 DNA: TGTGCCAGCAGACTGGGACTAGCGGGAGGTAACGAGCAGTACTTC.

The CDR3 DNA reads TGTGCCATCGAAGATTCCGGGACAAAAGCTTTCTTT. Its translation is CAIEDSGTKAFF. V usage is TRBV10-3 and J usage is TRBJ1-1; possibly TRBD1 for D (6 bases). V lost 8 bases, J lost 9 bases, and 16 bases lay in between. The CDR3 extends over 12 amino acids. The germline V gene encodes CDR1 ENHRY and CDR2 SYGVKD.

This chain connects TRBV5-5 to TRBJ1-4; D remains ambiguous. The CDR3 sequence is 15 residues long. Trimming stripped 2 bases from V and 7 bases from J, with 15 bases between. CDR1 SGHKS and CDR2 YYEKEE come from the germline V gene (reference sequence). In DNA, the CDR3 is TGTGCCAGCAGCTTAGGTTGGCAGTCGGTTGAAAAACTGTTTTTT. Protein sequence: CASSLGWQSVEKLFF. Combining the CDR3 with reference TRBV5-5 and TRBJ1-4 gives the whole variable domain DAGVTQSPTHLIKTRGQQVTLRCSPISGHKSVSWYQQVLGQGPQFIFQYYEKEERGRGNFPDRFSARQFPNYSSELNVNALLLGDSALYLCASSLGWQSVEKLFFGSGTQLSVL.

This clone occurred once. The DNA of the CDR3 is TGTGCCAGCAGGGATAGGGATGAAGCTTTCTTT. It yields the protein CASRDRDEAFF. The rearrangement uses TRBV2 and TRBJ1-1; D is ambiguous. This CDR3 comprises 11 residues. Germline V gives CDR1 SNHLY, CDR2 FYNNEI. Trimming stripped 6 bases from V and 7 bases from J, with 9 bases between.

The V gene is TRBV7-9, the J gene TRBJ1-3; D is unresolved. Trimming left V 2 bases short and J 0 bases short, with 14 bases between. Germline V gene sequence: CDR1 SEHNR, CDR2 FQNEAQ (reference sequence). The CDR3 loop spans 17 amino acids. The CDR3 coding sequence is TGTGCCAGCAGCTTAAGTTTGCAGTCGTTCTCTGGAAACACCATATATTTT. It encodes CASSLSLQSFSGNTIYF.